These 16 T cell receptor beta chains originate from one sample sequenced in a study of somatic mutations in cytotoxic T cells in rheumatoid arthritis. Assay: immunoSEQ multiplex PCR; the TCRdb copy retains only in-frame clones and omits some. The data contain approximately 20,000 clones, approximately 80% of them seen just once; the ten biggest clones take up roughly a tenth. Specimen: CD8+ T cells sorted from blood. The receptors here all came from a woman between 45 and 65 years old in good health.

This chain links TRBV27 with TRBJ2-3, with unresolved D. The V gene lost 7 bases and the J gene lost 2 bases, with 10 bases spanning the gap. CDR3 length equals 13 residues. Germline CDR1 MNHEY, CDR2 SMNVEV (reference sequence). The DNA for the CDR3 is TGTGCCAGCACCATTAGTCCCACAGATACGCAGTATTTT. It encodes CASTISPTDTQYF.

V and J are TRBV9 and TRBJ2-1; 14 nucleotides line up with TRBD2. The CDR3 is 16 residues long. Germline V CDR1 and CDR2: SGDLS, YYNGEE. J lost 4 bases, V lost 4 bases, and 4 bases had no gene match. The CDR3 DNA reads TGTGCCAGCAGCTTTGGACTAGCGGGGGGATACAATGAGCAGTTCTTC. The encoded protein is CASSFGLAGGYNEQFF.

This sequence joins TRBV4-1 and TRBJ2-1; D might be TRBD2 (7 bases). The germline V gene has CDR1 MGHRA and CDR2 YSYEKL. The CDR3 is made up of 15 amino acids. V dropped 6 bases and J dropped 8 bases, with 20 bases sitting between them. In DNA form, the CDR3 reads TGCGCCAGCAGAACTTTAAGCGGGGCAGGGGATGAGCAGTTCTTC. Translated, it gives CASRTLSGAGDEQFF.

This clone was observed a few times. The V call is TRBV19, the J call TRBJ2-7; 8 bases align to TRBD2. This CDR3 spans 15 amino acids. V dropped 3 bases and J dropped 6; count of bases not matched to a gene: 10. Germline V gives CDR1 LNHDA, CDR2 SQIVND (reference sequence). CDR3 nucleotide sequence: TGTGCCAGTAGTATGGCGAGTGCGGGAGGCGGCGAGCAGTACTTC. It codes for CASSMASAGGGEQYF.

The chain has TRBV25-1 and TRBJ2-5; 12 nucleotides line up with TRBD1. The DNA matches TRBJ2-7 better at its end, which makes the J call doubtful. Germline V gene data show CDR1 as MGHDK and CDR2 as SYGVNS. The CDR3 contains 15 residues. This CDR3 is CASSDQGQGAVEQYF. The CDR3 DNA is TGTGCCAGCAGTGACCAGGGACAGGGGGCCGTCGAGCAGTACTTC.

The chain employs TRBV18 and TRBJ2-3, with TRBD2 matching 10 bases. Germline V lookup: CDR1 KGHSH, CDR2 LQKENI. The ends lost 2 bases at V and 6 bases at J; junction bases unmatched: 11. This CDR3 comprises 17 residues. CDR3 amino acids: CASSPSPLAGLRDTQYF. The CDR3 DNA reads as TGTGCCAGCTCACCATCACCACTAGCGGGACTCCGGGATACGCAGTATTTT.

This chain connects TRBV2 to TRBJ1-1, with D tentatively TRBD1 (6 bases). Trimming removed 4 bases at V and 4 bases at J, with 16 bases between. Germline CDR1 and CDR2: SNHLY and FYNNEI. The CDR3 contains 15 residues. CDR3 bases: TGTGCCAGCAGTGGGGCAGGGGATACTATCACTGAAGCTTTCTTT. Amino acids: CASSGAGDTITEAFF.

The chain recombines TRBV7-6 with TRBJ1-1; perhaps TRBD1 as D (5 bases). The V end lost 5 bases, the J end lost 3 bases, and 10 bases lay between the germline ends. The CDR3 consists of 13 residues. Germline CDR1 SGHVS, CDR2 FNYEAQ. CDR3 DNA: TGTGCCAGCAGCCCGGGACGGTACACTGAAGCTTTCTTT. Its translation: CASSPGRYTEAFF.

V is TRBV28 and J is TRBJ2-3; D is undetermined. The CDR3 is 13 amino acids. Per the germline V gene, CDR1 is MDHEN and CDR2 is SYDVKM. The V end was cut by 2 bases, the J end by 6 bases, with 9 bases between. CDR3 in amino acids: CASSLLAADTQYF. In DNA, the CDR3 is TGTGCCAGCAGTTTACTGGCCGCGGATACGCAGTATTTT.

This chain links TRBV4-1 with TRBJ2-6; 8 positions agree with TRBD2. Trimming at V came to 2 bases and at J to 0 bases, leaving 6 bases not matched to a gene. The CDR3 loop spans 18 amino acids. CDR1 MGHRA and CDR2 YSYEKL come from the germline V gene. CDR3 loop: CASSQPFGGVSGANVLTF. The CDR3 DNA sequence: TGCGCCAGCAGCCAACCCTTCGGGGGGGTCTCTGGGGCCAACGTCCTGACTTTC.

The CDR3 sequence: CASSTGSGNTIYF. CDR3 DNA sequence: TGTGCCAGCAGCACAGGGTCTGGAAACACCATATATTTT. The chain carries TRBV28 and TRBJ1-3, with D possibly being TRBD1 (6 bases). CDR1 MDHEN and CDR2 SYDVKM come from the germline V gene. With 6 bases removed from V and 1 base from J, the gap between germline ends came to 7 bases. The CDR3 extends over 13 amino acids.

This chain joins TRBV7-8 and TRBJ2-7; 9 nucleotides agree with TRBD1. Trimming at V came to 2 bases and at J to 5 bases, leaving 7 bases not matched to a gene. The CDR3 consists of 15 residues. Germline V CDR1 and CDR2: SGHVS, FQNEAQ. CDR3 region: CASSLSGTGTHEQYF. CDR3 in DNA: TGTGCCAGCAGCTTATCCGGGACAGGGACCCACGAGCAGTACTTC.

The CDR3 loop reads CASSSPDTLSYEQYF. Here the CDR3 DNA reads TGTGCCAGCAGCTCCCCGGACACACTTTCCTACGAGCAGTACTTC. The genes are TRBV5-6 and TRBJ2-7, with TRBD1 as a possible D gene (5 bases). The CDR3 has 15 amino acids. V lost 3 bases and J 1 base, leaving 14 bases between the germline ends. Germline-derived CDR1 and CDR2 are SGHDT and YYEEEE.

The chain joins TRBV11-2 to TRBJ2-7; 8 bases match TRBD1. The CDR3 has 16 residues. After removal of 4 bases from V and 3 bases from J, the junction contained 11 bases not matched to a gene. Germline V CDR1 and CDR2: SGHAT, FQNNGV. The CDR3 spells CASSSTEQGAYYEQYF. The CDR3 region has the DNA TGTGCCAGCAGCTCCACCGAGCAGGGGGCCTACTACGAGCAGTACTTC.

This chain links TRBV6-1 with TRBJ2-7; possibly TRBD1 or TRBD2 for D (5 bases each). Germline CDR1 MNHNS, CDR2 SASEGT. The V gene lost 4 bases and the J gene lost 3 bases, with 16 bases spanning the gap. The CDR3 has 15 amino acids. The CDR3 coding sequence is TGTGCCAGCAGTGGAGTACCCCGAGGGGTCTACGAGCAGTACTTC. Protein product: CASSGVPRGVYEQYF.

V and J are TRBV13 and TRBJ1-1; D is uncertain. CDR1 and CDR2 from the germline V gene are PRHDT and FYEKMQ (reference sequence). This CDR3 contains 15 residues. Deletions cut 0 bases from V and 4 bases from J, with 12 bases between. The CDR3 reads CASSLGGNGITEAFF. The CDR3 DNA reads as TGTGCCAGCAGCTTAGGTGGAAATGGGATCACTGAAGCTTTCTTT.